This record concerns one T cell receptor beta chain sequence. Method: immunoSEQ multiplex PCR; TCRdb's copy keeps in-frame clones and lacks some. This sample has fewer than 300,000 clones, with 85% to 90% found just once. The sample is drawn from a study of cytomegalovirus exposure and HLA in healthy donors. The CDR3 runs to 18 residues. Germline V CDR1 and CDR2: SGHDT, YYEEEE. The V end was cut by 0 bases, the J end by 4 bases, with 20 bases between. The clonotype comes from a woman aged 18-29 years in good health and CMV-seronegative. V gene TRBV5-6 combines with J gene TRBJ2-1; perhaps TRBD1 as D (6 bases). The sequenced sample consisted of PBMCs. The CDR3 sequence is CASSLAQTDRIFYNEQFF. As DNA, the CDR3 is TGTGCCAGCAGCTTGGCACAAACGGACAGAATTTTTTACAATGAGCAGTTCTTC.